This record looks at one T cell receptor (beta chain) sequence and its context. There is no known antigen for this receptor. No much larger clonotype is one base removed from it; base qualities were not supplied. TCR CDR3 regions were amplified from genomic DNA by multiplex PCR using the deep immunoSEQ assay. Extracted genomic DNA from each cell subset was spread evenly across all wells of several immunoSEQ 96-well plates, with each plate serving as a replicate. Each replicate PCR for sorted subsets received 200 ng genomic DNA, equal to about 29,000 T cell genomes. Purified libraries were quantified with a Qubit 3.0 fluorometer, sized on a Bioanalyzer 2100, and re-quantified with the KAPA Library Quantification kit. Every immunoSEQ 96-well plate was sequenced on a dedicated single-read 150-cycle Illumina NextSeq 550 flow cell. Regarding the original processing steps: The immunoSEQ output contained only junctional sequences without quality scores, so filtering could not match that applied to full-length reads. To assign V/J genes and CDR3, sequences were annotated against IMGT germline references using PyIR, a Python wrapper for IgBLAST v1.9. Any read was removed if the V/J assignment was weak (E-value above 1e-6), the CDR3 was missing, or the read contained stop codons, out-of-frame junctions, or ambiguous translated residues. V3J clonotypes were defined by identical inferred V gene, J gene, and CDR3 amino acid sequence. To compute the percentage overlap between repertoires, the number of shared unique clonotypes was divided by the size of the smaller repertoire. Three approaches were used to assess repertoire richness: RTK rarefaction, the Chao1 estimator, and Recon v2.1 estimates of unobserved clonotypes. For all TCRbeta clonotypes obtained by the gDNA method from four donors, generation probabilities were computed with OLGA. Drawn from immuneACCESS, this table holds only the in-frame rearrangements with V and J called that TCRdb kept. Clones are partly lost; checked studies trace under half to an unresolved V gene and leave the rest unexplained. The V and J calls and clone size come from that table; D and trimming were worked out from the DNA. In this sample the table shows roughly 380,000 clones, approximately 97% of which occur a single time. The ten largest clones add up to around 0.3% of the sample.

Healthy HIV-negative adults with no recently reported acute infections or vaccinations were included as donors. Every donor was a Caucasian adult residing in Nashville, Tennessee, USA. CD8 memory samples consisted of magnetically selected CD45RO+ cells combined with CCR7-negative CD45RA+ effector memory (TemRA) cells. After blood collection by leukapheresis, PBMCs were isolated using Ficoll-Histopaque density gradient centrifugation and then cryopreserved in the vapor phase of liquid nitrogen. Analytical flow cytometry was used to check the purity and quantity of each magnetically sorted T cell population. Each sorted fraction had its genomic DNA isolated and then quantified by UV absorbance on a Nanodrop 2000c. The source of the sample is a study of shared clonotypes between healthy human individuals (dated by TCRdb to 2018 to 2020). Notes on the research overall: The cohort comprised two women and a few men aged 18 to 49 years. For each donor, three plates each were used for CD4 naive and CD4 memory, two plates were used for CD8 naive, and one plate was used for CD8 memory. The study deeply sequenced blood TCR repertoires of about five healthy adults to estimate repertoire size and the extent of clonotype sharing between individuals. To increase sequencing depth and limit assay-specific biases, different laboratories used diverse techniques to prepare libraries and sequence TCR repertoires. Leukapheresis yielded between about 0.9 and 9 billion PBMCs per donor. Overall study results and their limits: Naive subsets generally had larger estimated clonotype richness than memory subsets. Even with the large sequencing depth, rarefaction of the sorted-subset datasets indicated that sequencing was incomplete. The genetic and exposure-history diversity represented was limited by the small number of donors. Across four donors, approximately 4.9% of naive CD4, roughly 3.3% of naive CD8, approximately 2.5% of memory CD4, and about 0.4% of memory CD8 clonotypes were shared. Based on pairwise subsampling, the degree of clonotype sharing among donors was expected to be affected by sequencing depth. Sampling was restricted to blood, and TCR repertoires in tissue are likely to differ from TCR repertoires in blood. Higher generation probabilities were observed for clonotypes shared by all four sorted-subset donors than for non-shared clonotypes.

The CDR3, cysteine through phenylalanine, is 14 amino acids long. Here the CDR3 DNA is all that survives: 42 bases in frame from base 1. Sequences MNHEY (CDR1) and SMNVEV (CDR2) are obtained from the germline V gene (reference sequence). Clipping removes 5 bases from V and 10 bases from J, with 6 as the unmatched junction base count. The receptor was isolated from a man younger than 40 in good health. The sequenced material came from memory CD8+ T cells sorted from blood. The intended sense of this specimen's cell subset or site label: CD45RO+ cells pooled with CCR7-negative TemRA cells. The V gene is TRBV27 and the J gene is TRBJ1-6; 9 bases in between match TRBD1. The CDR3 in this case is CASSLPGQGSPLHF. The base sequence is TGTGCCAGCAGTCTTCCGGGACAGGGCTCACCCCTCCACTTT.